Presented here are 19 T cell receptor beta chains from one specimen sequenced in a study of patients and donors after allogeneic stem cell transplantation. Via MiXCR, TCRdb re-called the RT-PCR reads, giving one row per CDR3 protein. Counted here are fewer than 500,000 distinct CDR3 sequences, 16% occurring once; the ten biggest clones make up 6% to 8%. The specimen sequenced was blood, either unsorted or a sorted T cell fraction (not recorded which). Receptor source: a human donor who was either an allogeneic HSCT recipient or a stem cell or donor lymphocyte infusion donor (not recorded which). It is not recorded whose cells these are; they may come from a transplant donor.

This clonotype was detected a few times. The gene calls are TRBV7-3 and TRBJ2-3, with a tentative D call TRBD1 (6 bases). V was pared by 5 bases and J by 6 bases, with 12 bases between. The CDR3 spans 13 residues. Germline CDR1 SGHTA, CDR2 FQGTGA. CDR3 DNA: TGTGCCAGCAGCGAAACAGGGCGGGATACGCAGTATTTT. Protein product: CASSETGRDTQYF. The entire variable domain, with the rest obtained from reference TRBV7-3 and TRBJ2-3, is as follows: GAGVSQTPSNKVTEKGKYVELRCDPISGHTALYWYRQSLGQGPEFLIYFQGTGAADDSGLPNDRFFAVRPEGSVSTLKIQRTERGDSAVYLCASSETGRDTQYFGPGTRLTVL.

This clonotype was found a few times. The V gene is TRBV10-3, the J gene TRBJ1-1; D gene unclear. Looked up from germline, CDR1 is ENHRY and CDR2 is SYGVKD. This CDR3 is built from 12 residues. Trimming shortened V by 9 bases and J by 7 bases, and 15 bases separated the two germline ends. In nucleotides, the CDR3 is TGTGCCATGATGGGTCCTGAGGGTGAAGCTTTCTTT. Protein sequence: CAMMGPEGEAFF.

The J gene is TRBJ1-2, the V gene TRBV3-1; TRBD1 is a possible D gene (5 bases). This CDR3 has 13 residues. The V gene lost 4 bases and the J gene lost 4 bases, with 10 bases spanning the gap. Germline assignment: CDR1 LGHDT and CDR2 YNNKEL (reference sequence). CDR3 in amino acids: CASSLTGTYGYTF. As DNA, the CDR3 is TGTGCCAGCAGCCTTACCGGGACCTATGGCTACACCTTC.

This clonotype was recorded at least ten times. V is TRBV20-1 and J is TRBJ2-7; D remains unclear. The CDR3 runs to 13 residues. V dropped 2 bases and J dropped 3 bases, with 11 bases sitting between them. CDR1 is DFQATT and CDR2 is SNEGSKA in the germline V gene (reference sequence). The DNA for the CDR3 is TGCAGTGCTAGACCCGGGCCCGGCTACGAGCAGTACTTC. It yields the protein CSARPGPGYEQYF.

This clonotype appeared many times. The chain has TRBV12-3 or TRBV12-4 and TRBJ2-3, with D possibly TRBD2 on 5 matching bases. The germline V and J ends were trimmed by 7 bases and 3 bases, with 17 bases remaining between them. CDR3 size: 15 residues. The CDR3 DNA follows: TGTGCCAGCAATCGAGGGAGTAGGGAGACAGATACGCAGTATTTT. Its protein product is CASNRGSRETDTQYF.

This clonotype was picked up a small number of times. This sequence joins TRBV7-9 and TRBJ2-2; the match to TRBD1 covers 10 bases. Germline CDR1 reads SEHNR; CDR2 reads FQNEAQ (reference sequence). V was pared by 4 bases and J by 1 base, with 6 bases of the junction left unmatched. The CDR3 sequence is 17 residues long. CDR3 loop: CASSSWTGGVNTGELFF. The CDR3 nucleotides read TGTGCCAGCAGCTCCTGGACAGGGGGGGTGAACACCGGGGAGCTGTTTTTT.

As regards this clonotype: Relative to the germline gene, one junction end is altered; a read error may explain this. The chain uses TRBV14 and TRBJ2-7; perhaps TRBD2 as D (5 bases). This CDR3 spans 15 amino acids. Germline V gene lookup returns CDR1 SGHDN and CDR2 FVKESK. The CDR3 nucleotides are TGTGCCAGCAGCCAAGAGTTGGGGAGCTCCTACGAGCAGTGCTTC. Translating gives CASSQELGSSYEQCF.

This clonotype has a handful of counts. V and J are TRBV7-2 and TRBJ2-5; D possibly corresponds to TRBD2 (6 bases). This CDR3 comprises 17 residues. V dropped 1 base and J dropped 1 base, with 16 bases sitting between them. Germline V lookup: CDR1 SGHTA, CDR2 FQGNSA. DNA of the CDR3: TGTGCCAGCAGCTTAGTTTTTCGGCGGGGAGCCCAAGAGACCCAGTACTTC. This codes for CASSLVFRRGAQETQYF.

The chain has TRBV4-1 and TRBJ1-1, with 9 bases fitting TRBD1. The CDR3 contains 14 residues. Germline V gene sequence: CDR1 MGHRA, CDR2 YSYEKL. V shed 3 bases and J 6 bases; nucleotides not matched to a gene: 5. The CDR3, as DNA: TGCGCCAGCAGCCAGCCGGGACAGGGACCTGAAGCTTTCTTT. The encoded protein is CASSQPGQGPEAFF.

The chain uses TRBV9 and TRBJ2-2; unclear D gene. Germline V gene sequence: CDR1 SGDLS, CDR2 YYNGEE. V was trimmed by 0 bases and J by 0 bases, leaving 6 bases between them. This CDR3 comprises 15 residues. The CDR3 is CASSVGGSNTGELFF. The CDR3, as DNA: TGTGCCAGCAGCGTAGGCGGATCGAACACCGGGGAGCTGTTTTTT.

The chain employs TRBV19 and TRBJ2-1, with 7 bases identical to TRBD1. The CDR3 contains 17 residues. V was pared by 5 bases and J by 0 bases, with 10 bases of the junction left unmatched. Germline V gives CDR1 LNHDA, CDR2 SQIVND (reference sequence). The CDR3 DNA is TGTGCCAGTAGTGACCTAAGGGGGCGGTCCTCCTACAATGAGCAGTTCTTC. The encoded protein is CASSDLRGRSSYNEQFF.

The CDR3 DNA reads TGCGCCAGCAGCCTCCTACGGGAGAGGGGCGAGACCCAGTACTTC. This gives the protein CASSLLRERGETQYF. This chain joins TRBV4-1 and TRBJ2-5; D is possibly TRBD2 (6 bases). The CDR3 runs 15 residues. Germline CDR1 reads MGHRA; CDR2 reads YSYEKL. The germline V and J ends were trimmed by 4 bases and 5 bases, with 17 bases remaining between them.

This clonotype appeared a few times. The V and J genes are TRBV7-3 and TRBJ2-3; 12 bases align to TRBD2. V lost 8 bases, J lost 6 bases, and 6 bases stayed unmatched. Germline V gene sequence: CDR1 SGHTA, CDR2 FQGTGA. The CDR3 covers 14 residues. CDR3 DNA sequence: TGTGCCAGCTCTCCTAGCGGGAGGGGTGATACGCAGTATTTT. It is translated as CASSPSGRGDTQYF.

This clonotype was recorded many times. The V gene is TRBV25-1, the J gene TRBJ2-1, with TRBD2 identical over 7 bases. The V gene's germline CDR1 is MGHDK and CDR2 SYGVNS. The V and J ends lost 2 bases and 2 bases, in that order; junction bases with no gene match: 9. The length of the CDR3 is 17 residues. The CDR3 reads CASSESAPGGTYNEQFF. The DNA for the CDR3 is TGTGCCAGCAGTGAAAGCGCCCCGGGGGGAACCTACAATGAGCAGTTCTTC.

This chain connects TRBV6-1 to TRBJ2-3; possibly TRBD1 for D (6 bases). CDR1 MNHNS and CDR2 SASEGT come from the germline V gene. Trimming shortened V by 5 bases and J by 2 bases, and 17 bases separated the two germline ends. This CDR3 is 16 amino acids long. CDR3 DNA: TGTGCCAGCAGTCCCACCGACAGGATTTTCACAGATACGCAGTATTTT. It is translated as CASSPTDRIFTDTQYF.

The rearrangement links TRBV11-3 to TRBJ1-1, with D perhaps matching TRBD1 (5 bases). CDR3 size: 12 residues. Germline values: CDR1 SGHNT, CDR2 YENEEA. The germline V and J ends were trimmed by 8 bases and 0 bases, with 7 bases remaining between them. The CDR3 reads CASGGMNTEAFF. The CDR3 nucleotides are TGTGCCAGCGGGGGGATGAACACTGAAGCTTTCTTT.

The chain employs TRBV7-9 and TRBJ2-5; D is ambiguous. Looked up from germline, CDR1 is SEHNR and CDR2 is FQNEAQ (reference sequence). The V and J ends lost 3 bases and 0 bases respectively, with 5 bases between them. The CDR3 totals 13 residues. CDR3 bases: TGTGCCAGCAGCTTGCCGTACCAAGAGACCCAGTACTTC. This gives the protein CASSLPYQETQYF.

There are many counts of this clonotype. This chain links TRBV6-2 or TRBV6-3 with TRBJ2-7, with D perhaps matching TRBD1 (6 bases). The CDR3 sequence is 13 residues long. The germline gives CDR1 MNHEY, CDR2 SVGEGT. V shed 5 bases and J shed 9 bases, with 17 bases lying between them. Written as DNA, the CDR3 is TGTGCCAGCAGTCGTGGGTCGAAGGACAGGCAGTACTTC. Its protein product is CASSRGSKDRQYF.

This clonotype was detected a few times. The rearrangement links TRBV4-1 to TRBJ2-1; D unresolved. Germline V gene lookup returns CDR1 MGHRA and CDR2 YSYEKL. CDR3 length: 13 residues. Trimming removed 0 bases at V and 13 bases at J, with 13 bases between. CDR3 amino acids: CASSQDWWKPQFF. The CDR3, as DNA: TGCGCCAGCAGCCAAGATTGGTGGAAGCCACAGTTCTTC.